Here is one T cell receptor beta chain with its context. This receptor's antigen is unknown. Qualities for individual bases were not recorded, and no much larger clone is one base off. Libraries came from the immunoSEQ multiplex PCR assay. To provide template for TCR sequencing, every sample had RNA extracted and reverse transcribed into cDNA. First-strand cDNA was synthesized using SuperScript III with a 2:1 mix of oligo-dT and random hexamers. A synthetic immune receptor repertoire was used to measure amplification bias, and any remaining bias was corrected computationally. In the paper's pipeline: After raw reads were preprocessed to remove errors, the CDR3 was defined following IMGT conventions as running from the conserved cysteine to phenylalanine. Clonality was calculated as 1 minus Shannon entropy normalized by log2 of the number of productive unique TCRs. Whether each scalp clone was CD4 or CD8 was inferred by checking scalp TCRbeta sequences against the CD4 and CD8 repertoires from sorted blood. TCRdb's version of the immuneACCESS table is confined to in-frame rearrangements and falls short of the full clone set. An unresolved V gene accounts for under half of the shortfall where checked; the remainder is of unknown origin. V, J and clone size were drawn from that table, and D and trimming were deduced from the DNA. The sample data list some 190,000 clones, and about 47% of these were observed just once. Jointly, the top ten make up 10% of the sample.

These data come from a study of CD8+ T cells in alopecia areata (dated by TCRdb to between 2017 and 2018). With regard to the full study: Treated patients were enrolled in an open-label pilot trial of oral tofacitinib at 5 to 10 mg twice daily for moderate-to-severe alopecia areata. In treated patients, disease severity was measured using the SALT score, which gives the percentage of scalp surface area affected. TCRbeta CDR3 regions were amplified by immunoSEQ multiplex PCR with 35 Vbeta forward and 13 Jbeta reverse primers. Tofacitinib was given for 6 to 18 months, followed by 6 months of follow-up off drug to assess delayed response and recurrence. The study used high-throughput TCRbeta sequencing to examine T cell clonal expansion in alopecia areata, in both the C3H/HeJ mouse model and human patients. On the human side, TCRbeta sequencing was run on scalp tissue and on sorted CD4+ and CD8+ peripheral blood T cells from healthy controls and from alopecia areata patients with either patchy or totalis/universalis disease. RNA came from the PAXgene miRNA kit for fixed scalp, the miRNeasy kit for PBMCs, and the RNeasy kit for mouse skin. Biopsies were taken from tofacitinib-treated patients at baseline and at 4 and 24 weeks of treatment, and a later scalp biopsy was taken in several of the tofacitinib-treated patients. Scalp clonality was compared among normal scalp (n=4), patchy alopecia areata scalp (n=8), and alopecia totalis/universalis scalp (n=8). The research as a whole found: Because the treated cohort was small and included a single nonresponder, larger studies are needed to assess links between baseline CD8+ expansion and response. Compared with normal scalp, lesional scalp, particularly in alopecia totalis/universalis, had higher clonality and more expanded CD8+ clones, which suggests antigenic drive. With tofacitinib, both scalp clonality and the number of expanded CD8+ clones among the top 100 scalp clones went down significantly. TCR sequences shared between patients were less clear than in mice, possibly partly because of HLA diversity in the patient population. Unlike mouse skin, which is dominated by gammadelta T cells, normal human skin has resident alphabeta T cells that are also sequenced, and this complicates analysis of the scalp TCR repertoire. Many expanded lesional clones persisted in scalp and blood during tofacitinib treatment, which may partly explain relapse after stopping treatment.

Interpreted using the paper, the treatment or condition label stands for: oral pan-JAK inhibitor, 5-10 mg twice daily. Lesional scalp punch biopsies and peripheral blood were collected from alopecia areata patients. PBMCs were separated by density centrifugation and stained for CD3, CD4 and CD8, after which CD4+ and CD8+ T cells were sorted on a FACSAria. The sequencing used CD8+ T cells sorted from blood, collected at week 52, from a patient treated with tofacitinib. The TCR originated in a human donor with alopecia areata.

In nucleotide form, the sequence is TGTGCCTGGGCACTAGCGGGGGGCTCCTACGAGCAGTACTTC. This translates into CAWALAGGSYEQYF. The sequence is built from TRBV30 and TRBJ2-7; 12 bases in between match TRBD2. CDR1 GTSNPN and CDR2 SVGIG are derived from the germline V gene (reference sequence). There are 14 amino acids in the CDR3, from cysteine to phenylalanine inclusive. Of the read, only the CDR3 DNA is kept; its 42 bases are in frame from base 1. Trimming accounts for 5 bases at V and 0 bases at J, while the number of junction bases matched to no gene is 2.